This TCR beta chain was retrieved from a study of blood T cell repertoires in COVID-19. Study details: Acute and convalescent COVID-19 samples came from the United States, Italy and Spain. Sample material is recorded as cDNA or gDNA derived from T cells, B-cell-depleted T cells, or PBMCs.

Original data processing: Estimation of nucleated cell counts was performed using reference gene primer amplification. This table comes from immunoSEQ multiplex PCR, and its TCRdb copy is limited to in-frame clones, with some not included. The V and J calls and the clone size are those of that table, but D and trimming were determined from the DNA. Of about 170,000 clones listed, 85% to 95% are singletons. V was shortened by 5 bases and J by 0 bases, with 11 bases between the two germline ends. Germline CDR1 reads SNHLY; CDR2 reads FYNNEI. This CDR3 has 15 amino acids. V usage is TRBV2 and J usage is TRBJ2-1; TRBD1 might be the D (6 bases). The clonotype comes from a woman in her fifties or sixties with acute or convalescent COVID-19. Sequencing was performed on peripheral blood. The CDR3 region has the DNA TGTGCCAGCAGTAGACAGGACAGCTCCTACAATGAGCAGTTCTTC. Translation gives CASSRQDSSYNEQFF. Complete variable domain (other parts from reference TRBV2 and TRBJ2-1): EPEVTQTPSHQVTQMGQEVILRCVPISNHLYFYWYRQILGQKVEFLVSFYNNEISEKSEIFDDQFSVERPDGSNFTLKIRSTKLEDSAMYFCASSRQDSSYNEQFFGPGTRLTVL.